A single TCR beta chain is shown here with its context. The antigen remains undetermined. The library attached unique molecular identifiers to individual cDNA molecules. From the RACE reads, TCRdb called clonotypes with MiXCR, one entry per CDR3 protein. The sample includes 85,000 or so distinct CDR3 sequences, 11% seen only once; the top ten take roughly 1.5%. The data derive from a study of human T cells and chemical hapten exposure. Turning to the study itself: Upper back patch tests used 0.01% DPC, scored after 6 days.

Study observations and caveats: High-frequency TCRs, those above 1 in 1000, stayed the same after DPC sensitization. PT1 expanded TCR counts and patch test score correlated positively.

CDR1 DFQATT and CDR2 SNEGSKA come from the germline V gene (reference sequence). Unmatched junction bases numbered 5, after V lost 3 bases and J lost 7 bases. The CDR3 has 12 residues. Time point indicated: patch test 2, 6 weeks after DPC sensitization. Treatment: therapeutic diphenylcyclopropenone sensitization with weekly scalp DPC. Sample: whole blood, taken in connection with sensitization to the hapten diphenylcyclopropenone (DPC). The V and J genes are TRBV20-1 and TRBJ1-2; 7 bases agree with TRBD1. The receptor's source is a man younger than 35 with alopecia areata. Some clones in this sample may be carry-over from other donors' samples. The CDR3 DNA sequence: TGCAGTGCTAGGGAACAGGGGAGTGGCTACACCTTC. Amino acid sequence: CSAREQGSGYTF.